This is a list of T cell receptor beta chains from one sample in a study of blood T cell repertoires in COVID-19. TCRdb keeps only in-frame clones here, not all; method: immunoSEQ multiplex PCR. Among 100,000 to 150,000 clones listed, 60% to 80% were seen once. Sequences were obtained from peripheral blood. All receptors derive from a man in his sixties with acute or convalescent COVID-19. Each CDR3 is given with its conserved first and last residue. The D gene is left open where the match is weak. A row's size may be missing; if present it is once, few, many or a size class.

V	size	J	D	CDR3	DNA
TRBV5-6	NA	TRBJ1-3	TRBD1	CASSHHRQGANTIYF	TGTGCCAGCAGCCACCACCGACAGGGCGCAAACACCATATATTTT
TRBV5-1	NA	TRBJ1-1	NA	CASRTGDTEAFF	TGCGCCAGCAGGACAGGAGACACTGAAGCTTTCTTT
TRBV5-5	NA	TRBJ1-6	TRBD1	CASSSRTGNGEPLHF	TGTGCCAGCAGCTCGAGGACAGGGAACGGGGAACCCCTCCACTTT
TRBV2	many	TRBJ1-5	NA	CASTVQMGAQPQHF	TGTGCCAGCACTGTCCAGATGGGAGCTCAGCCCCAGCATTTT
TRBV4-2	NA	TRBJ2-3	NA	CASSQGGAGDTDTQYF	TGTGCCAGCAGCCAAGGGGGGGCGGGGGACACAGATACGCAGTATTTT
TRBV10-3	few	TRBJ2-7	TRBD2	CAISEASGDYEQYF	TGTGCCATCAGTGAGGCTAGCGGGGATTACGAGCAGTACTTC
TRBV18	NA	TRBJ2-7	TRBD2	CASSSGAYEQYF	TGTGCCAGCTCCAGCGGGGCCTACGAGCAGTACTTC
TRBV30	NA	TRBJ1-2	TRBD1	CATDRTGISGYTF	TGTGCCACCGACCGGACAGGGATCTCTGGCTACACCTTC
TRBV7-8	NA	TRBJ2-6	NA	CASSFSLGSTEFVPGANVLTF	TGTGCCAGCAGCTTTAGTCTAGGATCGACAGAATTCGTTCCTGGGGCCAACGTCCTGACTTTC
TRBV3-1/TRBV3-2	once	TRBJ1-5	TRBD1	CASSQKGQGNQPQHF	TGTGCCAGCAGCCAAAAGGGACAGGGTAATCAGCCCCAGCATTTT
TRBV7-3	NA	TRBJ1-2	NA	CASSLTLQGKSGYTF	TGTGCCAGCAGCTTAACCCTTCAGGGTAAATCTGGCTACACCTTC
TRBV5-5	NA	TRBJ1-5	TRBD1	CASSISSRDSFQPQHF	TGTGCCAGCAGCATTTCTTCCCGGGACAGCTTTCAGCCCCAGCATTTT
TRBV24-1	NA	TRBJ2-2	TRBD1	CATSDYGTGGFLGTGELFF	TGTGCCACCAGTGATTACGGGACAGGGGGCTTTTTGGGCACCGGGGAGCTGTTTTTT
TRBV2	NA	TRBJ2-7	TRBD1	CASRPQGGHEQYF	TGTGCCAGCAGACCACAGGGGGGCCACGAGCAGTACTTC
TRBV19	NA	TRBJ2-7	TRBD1	CASNLGTGGKYEQYF	TGTGCCAGTAACCTCGGGACAGGGGGCAAGTACGAGCAGTACTTC
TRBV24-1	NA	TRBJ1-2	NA	CATSDSKVANYGYTF	TGTGCCACCTCGGACAGTAAAGTAGCTAACTATGGCTACACCTTC
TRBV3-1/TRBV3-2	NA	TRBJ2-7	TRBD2	CASSPWRASGTTYEQYF	TGTGCCAGCAGCCCGTGGCGGGCTAGCGGGACGACCTACGAGCAGTACTTC
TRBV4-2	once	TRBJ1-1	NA	CASSQSLREVDTEAFF	TGTGCCAGCAGCCAAAGTCTGAGGGAGGTCGACACTGAAGCTTTCTTT
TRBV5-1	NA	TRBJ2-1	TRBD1	CASSLEGQRNEQFF	TGCGCCAGCAGCTTGGAGGGACAGAGGAATGAGCAGTTCTTC
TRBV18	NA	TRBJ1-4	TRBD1	CASSSGQGATLFF	TGTGCCAGCTCATCGGGACAGGGGGCTACACTGTTTTTT
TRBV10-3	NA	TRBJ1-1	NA	CAISGGTNTEAFF	TGTGCCATCAGTGGGGGGACAAACACTGAAGCTTTCTTT
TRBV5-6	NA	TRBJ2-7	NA	CASSVERMAAYEQYF	TGTGCCAGCAGCGTAGAGAGGATGGCGGCGTACGAGCAGTACTTC